These 5 T cell receptor beta chains came from one sample sequenced in a study of cytomegalovirus exposure and HLA in healthy donors (dated by TCRdb to about 2017). The protocol used for the library was the immunoSEQ multiplex PCR assay. For the multiplex PCR, a mixture combining 60 forward primers for TCR Vbeta segments and 13 reverse primers for TCR Jbeta segments was used. TCRdb mirrors the immuneACCESS table, restricted to in-frame sequences. Some clones are absent from its copies; in checked studies, under half trace to an unresolved V gene, and the reason for the others is unknown. This sample has 100,000 to 150,000 clones in its table, and under 85% of those were observed once. The leading ten clones occupy about 13% of the sample. Specimen: PBMCs. All receptors derive from a woman aged 40 to 50 in good health and CMV-seropositive.

This clone was seen more than once but under ten times. The CDR3 DNA is TGTGCCAGCAGACTGGCAGGGCCGAACACTGAAGCTTTCTTT. Its protein product is CASRLAGPNTEAFF. The chain recombines TRBV27 with TRBJ1-1, with a weak D call TRBD1 (5 bases). Trimming cost V 6 bases and J 1 base, with 12 bases left between them. The CDR3 extends over 14 amino acids. Germline lookup yields CDR1 MNHEY and CDR2 SMNVEV (reference sequence).

J is TRBJ2-7 and V is TRBV10-3, with TRBD1 matching over 11 bases. The CDR3 runs to 13 residues. J lost 5 bases, V lost 8 bases, and 5 bases had no gene match. Germline CDR1 ENHRY, CDR2 SYGVKD. The CDR3 DNA reads as TGTGCCATCTCCCGGGACAGGGGGGACGAGCAGTACTTC. As protein: CAISRDRGDEQYF.

Only a few counts were recorded for this clone. The genes are TRBV5-6 and TRBJ2-7; 10 positions agree with TRBD1. CDR1 is SGHDT, CDR2 YYEEEE, per germline. After removal of 4 bases from V and 3 bases from J, the junction contained 7 bases not matched to a gene. This CDR3 has 15 residues. CDR3 DNA: TGTGCCAGCAGCGCCTCCGGGACAGGGGTCTACGAGCAGTACTTC. Amino acids: CASSASGTGVYEQYF. The variable domain in full, completed from reference TRBV5-6 and TRBJ2-7, reads DAGVTQSPTHLIKTRGQQVTLRCSPKSGHDTVSWYQQALGQGPQFIFQYYEEEERQRGNFPDRFSGHQFPNYSSELNVNALLLGDSALYLCASSASGTGVYEQYFGPGTRLTVT.

V usage is TRBV14 and J usage is TRBJ2-5; 7 bases align to TRBD1. CDR3 length equals 18 residues. Germline trimming cut 0 bases from V and 3 bases from J; bases unmatched to any gene: 13. Germline V lookup: CDR1 SGHDN, CDR2 FVKESK. The CDR3 here is CASSQDWYDREGEETQYF. CDR3 in DNA: TGTGCCAGCAGCCAAGACTGGTACGACAGGGAAGGGGAAGAGACCCAGTACTTC. The whole variable domain, filled in from reference TRBV14 and TRBJ2-5, reads EAGVTQFPSHSVIEKGQTVTLRCDPISGHDNLYWYRRVMGKEIKFLLHFVKESKQDESGMPNNRFLAERTGGTYSTLKVQPAELEDSGVYFCASSQDWYDREGEETQYFGPGTRLLVL.

The chain carries TRBV2 and TRBJ1-1; TRBD1 is a possible D gene (6 bases). V dropped 8 bases and J dropped 11 bases, with 27 bases sitting between them. The CDR3 has 15 amino acids. Looked up from germline, CDR1 is SNHLY and CDR2 is FYNNEI. The CDR3 sequence: CASFSRGQTDRGAFF. The DNA for the CDR3 is TGTGCCAGCTTCTCCCGAGGACAGACAGATAGGGGGGCTTTCTTT.